These 26 T cell receptor beta chains were all obtained from the same sample, sequenced in a study of T cell repertoires in cytomegalovirus infection. One entry per CDR3 protein results from TCRdb running MiXCR on the reads. This table has 640,000 or so distinct CDR3 sequences, about 33% appearing once. Their antigens are not known. The source was cultured PBMCs, collected from culture after CMV antigen stimulation. These receptors were obtained from a human donor in good health (CMV status not recorded). Some clones in this sample may be carry-over from other donors' samples.

This clonotype was recorded many times. The chain is built from TRBV7-2 and TRBJ2-2; tentatively, D is TRBD1 (5 bases). CDR1 and CDR2 from the germline V gene are SGHTA and FQGNSA. The V gene lost 5 bases and the J gene lost 2 bases, with 12 bases spanning the gap. The CDR3 consists of 15 residues. This CDR3 reads CASSRLGPNTGELFF. The CDR3 nucleotides read TGTGCCAGCAGCAGACTGGGGCCTAACACCGGGGAGCTGTTTTTT.

This clonotype was counted between two and nine times. This chain links TRBV20-1 with TRBJ1-5; TRBD1 aligns across 7 bases. The CDR3 spans 12 residues. The germline V gene has CDR1 DFQATT and CDR2 SNEGSKA (reference sequence). V shed 6 bases, J shed 4 bases, and the junction held 3 bases outside the gene matches. CDR3 loop: CSAATGNQPQHF. The CDR3 DNA reads as TGCAGTGCCGCGACAGGGAATCAGCCCCAGCATTTT.

This clonotype was picked up a small number of times. The rearrangement links TRBV12-3 or TRBV12-4 to TRBJ2-5; 7 bases map to TRBD1. V dropped 0 bases and J dropped 6; count of bases not matched to a gene: 4. The CDR3 covers 14 residues. The CDR3 region is CASSLAGGRKTQYF. The CDR3 DNA reads as TGTGCCAGCAGTTTAGCAGGGGGCCGAAAGACCCAGTACTTC.

This clonotype was seen a handful of times. This CDR3 is CASSPPIGRGGTDTQYF. The CDR3 DNA reads TGTGCCAGCAGTCCCCCTATTGGGCGGGGGGGCACAGATACGCAGTATTTT. V gene TRBV6-1 combines with J gene TRBJ2-3, with 8 positions matching TRBD2. The CDR3 sequence is 17 residues long. CDR1 MNHNS and CDR2 SASEGT come from the germline V gene. V shed 5 bases and J 1 base; nucleotides not matched to a gene: 11.

This clonotype has at least ten counts. V usage is TRBV7-2 and J usage is TRBJ2-2; a possible D gene is TRBD1 (5 bases). CDR1 and CDR2 (germline): SGHTA, FQGNSA. V shed 5 bases and J shed 6 bases, with 19 bases lying between them. The CDR3 contains 16 residues. The CDR3 sequence is CASSRDPAKGSGELFF. The DNA of the CDR3 is TGTGCCAGCAGCCGAGACCCCGCTAAGGGGTCCGGGGAGCTGTTTTTT.

This chain connects TRBV19 to TRBJ2-3, with D hard to call. Per the germline V gene, CDR1 is LNHDA and CDR2 is SQIVND (reference sequence). This CDR3 is 13 amino acids long. The V gene lost 3 bases and the J gene lost 4 bases, with 8 bases spanning the gap. In DNA form, the CDR3 reads TGTGCCAGTAGTATTGTAGGCTCAGATACGCAGTATTTT. This codes for CASSIVGSDTQYF.

This clonotype was seen many times. The V and J genes are TRBV7-2 and TRBJ2-7; TRBD2 agrees at 7 bases. From germline, CDR1 is SGHTA and CDR2 FQGNSA. The CDR3 runs 13 residues. With 3 bases clipped from V and 2 bases from J, the junction kept 1 base outside the gene matches. The DNA for the CDR3 is TGTGCCAGCAGCTTCGGGGGGACCTACGAGCAGTACTTC. This gives the protein CASSFGGTYEQYF.

The chain joins TRBV5-1 to TRBJ1-1; D remains ambiguous. Trimming pared 3 bases from V and 1 base from J, leaving 19 bases between. The CDR3 consists of 17 residues. Germline values: CDR1 SGHRS, CDR2 YFSETQ. The CDR3 loop reads CASSSARLSQGNTEAFF. The CDR3 coding sequence is TGCGCCAGCAGCTCGGCTAGGCTCTCCCAAGGGAACACTGAAGCTTTCTTT.

This clonotype has a count of ten or more. The chain links TRBV7-2 to TRBJ2-7, with 9 bases aligning to TRBD1. The J segment lost 0 bases and the V segment lost 8 bases, leaving 11 bases of the junction unmatched. The CDR3 loop spans 16 amino acids. Looked up from germline, CDR1 is SGHTA and CDR2 is FQGNSA. This CDR3 is CASRNPGQGNSYEQYF. The CDR3 nucleotides are TGTGCCAGCCGAAACCCGGGACAGGGAAACTCCTACGAGCAGTACTTC. The full variable domain, its missing parts supplied by reference TRBV7-2 and TRBJ2-7, is GAGVSQSPSNKVTEKGKDVELRCDPISGHTALYWYRQSLGQGLEFLIYFQGNSAPDKSGLPSDRFSAERTGGSVSTLTIQRTQQEDSAVYLCASRNPGQGNSYEQYFGPGTRLTVT.

This clonotype was seen many times. The V and J genes are TRBV7-2 and TRBJ2-1; weak D call: TRBD1 (6 bases). V shed 2 bases and J shed 8 bases, with 10 bases lying between them. The CDR3 runs to 13 residues. Looked up from germline, CDR1 is SGHTA and CDR2 is FQGNSA. Here the CDR3 reads CASSLSRGHEQFF. The CDR3 DNA is TGTGCCAGCAGCTTATCCAGGGGCCATGAGCAGTTCTTC.

The chain is built from TRBV20-1 and TRBJ2-1; 12 bases line up with TRBD2. The V gene's germline CDR1 is DFQATT and CDR2 SNEGSKA (reference sequence). This CDR3 region has 13 residues. V lost 1 base, J lost 9 bases, and 1 base stayed unmatched. CDR3 DNA: TGCAGTGCTAGAGGACTAGCGGGAGTTGAGCAGTTCTTC. Its translation is CSARGLAGVEQFF.

Only a few counts were recorded for this clonotype. The chain couples TRBV7-8 to TRBJ2-1; 7 bases agree with TRBD1. This CDR3 region has 15 residues. The J segment lost 3 bases and the V segment lost 0 bases, leaving 2 bases of the junction unmatched. The V gene's germline CDR1 is SGHVS and CDR2 FQNEAQ. The CDR3 spells CASSLAYRGYNEQFF. The CDR3, as DNA: TGTGCCAGCAGCTTAGCTTACAGGGGCTACAATGAGCAGTTCTTC.

The chain recombines TRBV9 with TRBJ2-3, with D perhaps TRBD2 (5 bases). This CDR3 has 14 amino acids. The V end lost 0 bases, the J end lost 4 bases, and 9 bases lay between the germline ends. The germline V gene has CDR1 SGDLS and CDR2 YYNGEE. CDR3 bases: TGTGCCAGCAGCGTAGAAATGAGGGCAGATACGCAGTATTTT. As protein: CASSVEMRADTQYF.

A few counts support this clonotype. The V call is TRBV19, the J call TRBJ2-7, with TRBD1 matching over 9 bases. The V gene end was trimmed by 5 bases and the J gene end by 3 bases; junction bases not matched to a gene: 8. CDR1 LNHDA and CDR2 SQIVND come from the germline V gene (reference sequence). The CDR3 runs 15 residues. The CDR3 DNA is TGTGCCAGTAGTTCCCCCGGGACAGGGTTCTACGAGCAGTACTTC. This encodes CASSSPGTGFYEQYF.

Only a few counts were recorded for this clonotype. The J gene is TRBJ2-3, the V gene TRBV7-9, with a weak D call TRBD2 (6 bases). The V gene's germline CDR1 is SEHNR and CDR2 FQNEAQ (reference sequence). The CDR3 runs 15 residues. V was cut by 4 bases and J by 1 base, with 12 bases left in between. CDR3 sequence reads: CASSSLAKGTDTQYF. In nucleotides, the CDR3 is TGTGCCAGCAGCTCCCTAGCGAAGGGCACAGATACGCAGTATTTT.

This clonotype was detected a few times. The genes are TRBV6-2 or TRBV6-3 and TRBJ2-7; 12 nucleotides align to TRBD2. The V and J ends lost 6 bases and 3 bases, in that order; junction bases with no gene match: 6. Germline V gene data show CDR1 as MNHEY and CDR2 as SVGEGT. The CDR3 extends over 15 amino acids. CDR3 sequence reads: CASRTRTSGIYEQYF. The CDR3 DNA reads TGTGCCAGCAGGACCAGGACTAGCGGGATCTACGAGCAGTACTTC.

This clonotype turned up a few times. The chain employs TRBV12-3 or TRBV12-4 and TRBJ1-5; possibly TRBD1 for D (5 bases). The CDR3 sequence is 14 residues long. With 4 bases removed from V and 4 bases from J, the gap between germline ends came to 11 bases. This CDR3 reads CASSSGTTNQPQHF. The CDR3 DNA reads TGTGCCAGCAGTTCCGGGACTACGAATCAGCCCCAGCATTTT.

This clonotype was observed many times. J is TRBJ2-5 and V is TRBV7-9; 14 bases line up with TRBD2. Germline values: CDR1 SEHNR, CDR2 FQNEAQ (reference sequence). This CDR3 has 15 residues. V lost 6 bases, J lost 4 bases, and 4 bases stayed unmatched. The CDR3 loop reads CASRPGLAGGETQYF. The CDR3 DNA is TGTGCCAGCAGACCAGGACTAGCGGGAGGAGAGACCCAGTACTTC.

This clonotype was seen only a few times. This sequence joins TRBV6-5 and TRBJ1-2, with 7 bases identical to TRBD1. Trimming removed 0 bases from V and 3 bases from J; junction bases left unmatched: 4. This CDR3 is built from 15 residues. Germline V gives CDR1 MNHEY, CDR2 SVGAGI. The CDR3 DNA follows: TGTGCCAGCAGTTACTCCCGGGACAGTTACTATGGCTACACCTTC. This sequence encodes CASSYSRDSYYGYTF.

This clonotype appeared many times. V gene TRBV7-4 combines with J gene TRBJ1-5; D not certain. The CDR3 runs to 12 residues. CDR1 and CDR2 from the germline V gene are SGHVT and SQSDAQ. V was pared by 2 bases and J by 5 bases, with 4 bases between. CDR3 DNA: TGTGCCAGCAGCTTATTCCATCAGCCCCAGCATTTT. It encodes CASSLFHQPQHF. The entire variable domain, with the rest obtained from reference TRBV7-4 and TRBJ1-5, is as follows: GAGVSQSPRYKVAKRGRDVALRCDSISGHVTLYWYRQTLGQGSEVLTYSQSDAQRDKSGRPSGRFSAERPERSVSTLKIQRTEQGDSAVYLCASSLFHQPQHFGDGTRLSIL.

V is TRBV20-1 and J is TRBJ2-5, with D perhaps TRBD2 (6 bases). Trimming took 6 bases from V and 3 from J, leaving 11 bases between them. The CDR3 has 12 residues. CDR1 is DFQATT and CDR2 is SNEGSKA in the germline V gene (reference sequence). CDR3 protein: CSARTMEETQYF. The CDR3 nucleotides are TGCAGTGCCCGGACTATGGAAGAGACCCAGTACTTC.

This clonotype was counted only a few times. V and J are TRBV6-5 and TRBJ2-7, with no clear D. Germline V gene lookup returns CDR1 MNHEY and CDR2 SVGAGI. The CDR3 runs 13 residues. Trimming removed 2 bases at V and 0 bases at J, with 5 bases between. CDR3 in amino acids: CASSYTPSYEQYF. The CDR3 DNA sequence: TGTGCCAGCAGTTACACCCCCTCCTACGAGCAGTACTTC.

V gene TRBV28 combines with J gene TRBJ2-3; tentative D call: TRBD1 (6 bases). Germline CDR1 is MDHEN and CDR2 is SYDVKM. Trimming left V 0 bases short and J 0 bases short, with 10 bases between. This CDR3 contains 16 residues. The CDR3: CASSLWTGSSTDTQYF. The DNA for the CDR3 is TGTGCCAGCAGTTTATGGACAGGCTCTAGCACAGATACGCAGTATTTT.

J is TRBJ1-4 and V is TRBV11-2, with TRBD1 identical over 10 bases. Germline-derived CDR1 and CDR2 are SGHAT and FQNNGV. V trimming: 1 base; J trimming: 6 bases; junction bases outside the gene matches: 8. The CDR3 totals 17 residues. The CDR3 region is CASSLGLGTGAYEKLFF. The CDR3 nucleotides read TGTGCCAGCAGCTTAGGGCTTGGGACAGGGGCTTATGAAAAACTGTTTTTT.

Ten or more counts support this clonotype. This chain's CDR3 is CASSDLIRSSGNTIYF. CDR3 nucleotide sequence: TGTGCCAGCAGCGACTTGATACGGAGCTCTGGAAACACCATATATTTT. This chain uses TRBV7-9 with TRBJ1-3; D gene ambiguous. The CDR3 covers 16 residues. CDR1 and CDR2 from the germline V gene are SEHNR and FQNEAQ (reference sequence). V was pared by 5 bases and J by 0 bases, with 14 bases between.

This clonotype turned up a few times. V gene TRBV2 combines with J gene TRBJ2-7; a possible D gene is TRBD2 (5 bases). This CDR3 contains 13 residues. Trimming removed 7 bases at V and 4 bases at J, with 14 bases between. Germline V gene sequence: CDR1 SNHLY, CDR2 FYNNEI. The CDR3 reads CASTPRAFYEQYF. CDR3 nucleotides: TGTGCCAGCACCCCGAGGGCATTTTACGAGCAGTACTTC. Looking up the rest from reference TRBV2 and TRBJ2-7 gives the full variable domain: EPEVTQTPSHQVTQMGQEVILRCVPISNHLYFYWYRQILGQKVEFLVSFYNNEISEKSEIFDDQFSVERPDGSNFTLKIRSTKLEDSAMYFCASTPRAFYEQYFGPGTRLTVT.